The entry that follows covers one T cell receptor beta chain sequence. Its cognate antigen is unknown. This specimen includes other DNA sequences encoding the same CDR3. Trimming cost V 4 bases and J 4 bases, with 8 bases left between them. This CDR3 spans 12 amino acids. In germline, CDR1 is SGHRS, CDR2 YFSETQ. Both 60 Vbeta primers and 13 Jbeta primers went into the PCR. Generated by immunoSEQ multiplex PCR, the TCRdb table keeps only in-frame clones and is missing some. Counted here are some 51,000 clones, over 55% occurring once; the ten biggest clones make up approximately 35%. The sample originates from a study of cytomegalovirus exposure and HLA in healthy donors. Notes on the study in general: Later analysis demonstrated an association between a missense DCLRE1C variant and TCR beta V- and J-gene trimming. In vitro confirmation showed three CMV-associated chains to be CMV antigen specific.

The sequence was obtained from a man in his forties in good health and CMV-seropositive. The chain links TRBV5-1 to TRBJ1-1, with D maybe TRBD1 (5 bases). Sequencing was carried out using PBMCs. The CDR3 region is CASSPGGTEAFF. Here the CDR3 DNA reads TGCGCCAGCAGCCCGGGGGGCACTGAAGCTTTCTTT.